The 18 T cell receptor beta chains below were found in one sample sequenced in a study of cytomegalovirus exposure and HLA in healthy donors. Amplification used 60 Vbeta primers and 13 Jbeta primers. Method: immunoSEQ multiplex PCR; TCRdb's copy keeps in-frame clones and lacks some. The table shows some 150,000 clones, with approximately 81% occurring only once. The specimen was PBMCs. These receptors came from a woman aged 25 to 39 in good health and CMV-seropositive.

The chain links TRBV4-3 to TRBJ2-5, with 7 bases matching TRBD1. This CDR3 spans 16 amino acids. V lost 3 bases and J lost 5; bases outside the gene matches: 12. Germline V gives CDR1 LGHNA, CDR2 YSLEER. The CDR3 sequence is CASSQAAHRGGETQYF. CDR3 in DNA: TGCGCCAGCAGCCAGGCAGCCCACAGGGGCGGCGAGACCCAGTACTTC.

As DNA, the CDR3 is TGTGCCATCGGCCGGAGGGCACTTCCCAATGAGCAGTTCTTC. Protein sequence: CAIGRRALPNEQFF. This chain uses TRBV10-3 with TRBJ2-1, with a tentative D call TRBD2 (6 bases). V shed 8 bases and J shed 6 bases, with 17 bases lying between them. CDR1 ENHRY and CDR2 SYGVKD come from the germline V gene. CDR3 length equals 14 residues.

This sequence joins TRBV4-3 and TRBJ2-7; D may be TRBD2 (5 bases). Trimming took 5 bases from V and 3 from J, leaving 14 bases between them. The CDR3 extends over 14 amino acids. Germline CDR1 and CDR2: LGHNA and YSLEER. CDR3 nucleotide sequence: TGCGCCAGCAGCTCCCGGACGGGAAACTACGAGCAGTACTTC. It codes for CASSSRTGNYEQYF.

CDR3 coding DNA: TGTGCCAGCAGTGCGTTAACTAGAGGGCCCAGCGAGCAGTACTTC. This codes for CASSALTRGPSEQYF. The genes are TRBV28 and TRBJ2-7; tentatively, D is TRBD2 (5 bases). The germline gives CDR1 MDHEN, CDR2 SYDVKM. V was clipped by 5 bases and J by 6 bases, with 20 bases between them. The CDR3 runs to 15 residues.

V and J are TRBV15 and TRBJ2-1; 9 bases agree with TRBD2. V lost 2 bases and J lost 4; bases outside the gene matches: 3. The germline V gene has CDR1 LNHNV and CDR2 YYDKDF (reference sequence). The CDR3 has 15 residues. CDR3 sequence: CATSRLREGYNEQFF. In nucleotides, the CDR3 is TGTGCCACCAGCAGACTGCGGGAGGGATACAATGAGCAGTTCTTC.

In the case of this clone: The missing conserved phenylalanine or tryptophan at the end of this CDR3 makes a read error likely. The chain has TRBV7-3 and TRBJ1-1, with TRBD1 as a possible D gene (5 bases). Per the germline V gene, CDR1 is SGHTA and CDR2 is FQGTGA. The germline V and J ends were trimmed by 1 base and 2 bases, with 11 bases remaining between them. The CDR3 contains 15 residues. CDR3 coding DNA: TGTGCCAGCAGCTTAAACCCGGACATCAACACTGAAGCTTTCTCT. Residues: CASSLNPDINTEAFS.

Concerning this clone: The sample carries other DNA sequences with the same CDR3. The chain joins TRBV6-6 to TRBJ1-2; 8 nucleotides align to TRBD1. After removal of 0 bases from V and 11 bases from J, the junction contained 14 bases not matched to a gene. The CDR3 totals 16 residues. CDR1 is MNHNY and CDR2 is SVGAGI in the germline V gene (reference sequence). In DNA form, the CDR3 reads TGTGCCAGCAGTTACTCGACAGGGGCAGGGTTTAGTGGTTACACCTTC. This sequence encodes CASSYSTGAGFSGYTF.

The V gene is TRBV6-6, the J gene TRBJ1-5; TRBD1 agrees at 7 bases. This CDR3 region has 15 residues. After removal of 5 bases from V and 6 bases from J, the junction contained 10 bases not matched to a gene. Germline V gene data show CDR1 as MNHNY and CDR2 as SVGAGI (reference sequence). Here the CDR3 DNA reads TGTGCCAGCAGTCGAGACAGGGTTGGGGGTCAGCCCCAGCATTTT. This gives the protein CASSRDRVGGQPQHF.

The CDR3 here is CASSLGQLDSYTF. DNA of the CDR3: TGTGCCAGCAGCTTGGGGCAGCTGGACAGCTACACCTTC. The rearrangement joins TRBV13 to TRBJ1-2; perhaps TRBD1 as D (5 bases). V lost 3 bases and J 9 bases, leaving 14 bases between the germline ends. Germline assignment: CDR1 PRHDT and CDR2 FYEKMQ (reference sequence). The CDR3 totals 13 residues.

This clone was detected only a few times. CDR3 sequence (DNA): TGTGCCAGCAGCTTACGGACAGGGTTACGCAACAATCAGCCCCAGCATTTT. Its protein product is CASSLRTGLRNNQPQHF. The chain links TRBV7-8 to TRBJ1-5, with 8 positions matching TRBD1. The CDR3 is 17 residues long. Trimming at V came to 2 bases and at J to 3 bases, leaving 9 bases not matched to a gene. The germline V gene has CDR1 SGHVS and CDR2 FQNEAQ.

The CDR3, as DNA: TGTGCCAGCAGCGCGTGGGTAGCGGGGGGGGTTCAGTACTTC. Translation gives CASSAWVAGGVQYF. The chain uses TRBV9 and TRBJ2-4, with 11 nucleotides matching TRBD2. Germline CDR1 reads SGDLS; CDR2 reads YYNGEE. The CDR3 is 14 residues long. V trimming: 3 bases; J trimming: 11 bases; junction bases outside the gene matches: 7.

The DNA of the CDR3 is TGCAGTGCTGAACGACAGGAGCAGTACTTC. Residues: CSAERQEQYF. The rearrangement links TRBV20-1 to TRBJ2-7, with D maybe TRBD1 (5 bases). The CDR3 sequence is 10 residues long. Looked up from germline, CDR1 is DFQATT and CDR2 is SNEGSKA (reference sequence). The germline V and J ends were trimmed by 5 bases and 7 bases, with 9 bases remaining between them.

The genes are TRBV6-5 and TRBJ2-2, with 8 bases identical to TRBD1. Trimming took 6 bases from V and 1 from J; bases not matched to a gene: 4. The CDR3 runs 15 residues. CDR1 MNHEY and CDR2 SVGAGI come from the germline V gene. The CDR3 loop is CASSLGTGNTGELFF. CDR3 coding DNA: TGTGCCAGCAGCTTGGGGACAGGGAACACCGGGGAGCTGTTTTTT.

V is TRBV11-2 and J is TRBJ2-7, with 7 nucleotides matching TRBD2. Germline V CDR1 and CDR2: SGHAT, FQNNGV. The CDR3 spans 14 residues. V lost 6 bases, J lost 4 bases, and 9 bases stayed unmatched. Here the CDR3 DNA reads TGTGCCAGCAGACCCGGGACTACTAATTACGAGCAGTACTTC. This gives the protein CASRPGTTNYEQYF.

Here the CDR3 reads CASSQDYPGETYEQYF. In DNA form, the CDR3 reads TGCGCCAGCAGCCAAGATTACCCAGGGGAGACCTACGAGCAGTACTTC. This rearrangement joins TRBV4-3 to TRBJ2-7, with D tentatively TRBD1 (6 bases). Trimming pared 0 bases from V and 2 bases from J, leaving 14 bases between. CDR3 length equals 16 residues. The germline V gene encodes CDR1 LGHNA and CDR2 YSLEER.

V usage is TRBV27 and J usage is TRBJ1-2; no definite D call. Germline lookup yields CDR1 MNHEY and CDR2 SMNVEV (reference sequence). V gave up 5 bases and J gave up 0 bases, with 19 bases separating them. This CDR3 spans 17 amino acids. In DNA, the CDR3 is TGTGCCAGCAGTCCCCACCCCCCCAGGCCACCTAACTATGGCTACACCTTC. Translating gives CASSPHPPRPPNYGYTF.

The J gene is TRBJ1-2, the V gene TRBV7-9; weak D call: TRBD1 (5 bases). Germline CDR1 is SEHNR and CDR2 is FQNEAQ (reference sequence). The CDR3 has 14 residues. With 1 base removed from V and 2 bases from J, the gap between germline ends came to 8 bases. CDR3 DNA sequence: TGTGCCAGCAGCTTAGGACAGAAAAACTATGGCTACACCTTC. Translating gives CASSLGQKNYGYTF.

J is TRBJ1-5 and V is TRBV7-8; D is undetermined. The CDR3 has 16 amino acids. Trimming took 4 bases from V and 3 from J, leaving 16 bases between them. Germline CDR1 is SGHVS and CDR2 is FQNEAQ. The CDR3 reads CASSYPKHFVNQPQHF. In nucleotides, the CDR3 is TGTGCCAGCAGCTACCCCAAACATTTCGTCAATCAGCCCCAGCATTTT.